The following is a T cell receptor beta chain sequence with its context. The antigen it recognizes is unknown. Nothing much larger sits one base from this clone, and base qualities are not available. The CDR3 measures 18 amino acids from cysteine to phenylalanine. The read is trimmed to its CDR3 DNA, 54 bases read in frame from base 1. V ends up 1 base short and J 3 bases short, with an unmatched junction base count of 8. The CDR1 and CDR2 encoded by the germline V gene are MNHEY and SVGAGI. This entry is derived from a study of CD8 T cells in Susac syndrome (dated by TCRdb to the late 2010s). For the study in its entirety: Among the sequenced Susac syndrome patients, more than five had clinically active disease and 8 or 9 were in clinical remission. Susac syndrome patients were therapy-naive, on corticosteroids (some also receiving IVIg), or on IVIg alone at blood withdrawal. Repertoire sequencing was used to test whether CD8+ T cell activation and differentiation in Susac syndrome was antigen driven. The clonality of the CD8+ T cell repertoire was compared across approximately twelve healthy donors, roughly 14 Susac syndrome patients and about 15 multiple sclerosis patients. Points the paper makes about the study in general: In the total CD8+ and CD8+ TEMRA repertoires, 15 to 20 and five Susac-specific public clones, respectively, were identified. The TCR sequencing and HLA analysis was acknowledged to have included a relatively small number of individuals. CD8+ repertoires in Susac syndrome showed clonal expansion, which was highest in CD8+ TEMRA cells and was greater in clinically active patients than in remitting patients.

Peripheral blood CD8+ and CD4+ T cells from healthy donors, Susac syndrome patients and multiple sclerosis patients were profiled using high-throughput TCR beta sequencing. The Susac syndrome patients fulfilled recently defined diagnostic criteria for definite or probable disease. Bulk CD8+ and CD4+ T cells were purified magnetically by negative isolation, whereas CD8+ TEMRA cells were enriched by FACS. Blood was drawn into EDTA tubes, processed within 24 hours, and PBMCs were isolated by density gradient centrifugation. PBMCs intended for TCR sequencing were cryopreserved in liquid nitrogen and were subsequently thawed in a 37 degrees C water bath. The sorted or isolated CD4+, CD8+ and CD8+ TEMRA cells had a purity of 90% or higher. RNA was extracted using the RNeasy kit, and about 0.45 to 1 ug of the RNA was reverse transcribed with random hexamers. TCR beta CDR3 regions were amplified with the immunoSEQ multiplex PCR assay covering 54 Vbeta and 13 Jbeta segments. Bias from PCR amplification was corrected by using a synthetic template baseline for primer optimization and for computational correction. The published analysis was carried out like this. Only productive sequences were kept, with reads annotated to V, D and J genes according to IMGT and analyzed in immunoSEQ Analyzer. Clonality was calculated as one minus the Shannon entropy normalized by log2 of the number of productive unique sequences. Public and private clones were assessed among the 100 most prevalent clones of each patient and control. Clones were defined as Susac-specific if absent from the healthy and MS cohorts, from under 1,200 published viral clones and from other ImmuneACCESS disease sequences. TCRdb reworked the public reads: Q25 trimming with fastp, MiXCR clone assembly, productive beta chains retained. Entries are consolidated by CDR3 protein sequence, retaining the most common genes and DNA. TCRdb, not the authors, supplied the V and J calls. Counted in this sample were approximately 80,000 distinct CDR3 sequences; roughly 94% of them appeared once. Approximately 0.49% of the sample is in the top ten clones.

The clonotype originates from a human donor with Susac syndrome. The chain is assembled from TRBV6-5 and TRBJ2-6; 8 junctional bases match TRBD1. Sequenced: CD8+ T cells from PBMCs. The DNA sequence follows: TGTGCCAGCAGTTACTTAAAACCGACAGGGGTTGGGGCCAACGTCCTGACTTTC. The translation is CASSYLKPTGVGANVLTF.